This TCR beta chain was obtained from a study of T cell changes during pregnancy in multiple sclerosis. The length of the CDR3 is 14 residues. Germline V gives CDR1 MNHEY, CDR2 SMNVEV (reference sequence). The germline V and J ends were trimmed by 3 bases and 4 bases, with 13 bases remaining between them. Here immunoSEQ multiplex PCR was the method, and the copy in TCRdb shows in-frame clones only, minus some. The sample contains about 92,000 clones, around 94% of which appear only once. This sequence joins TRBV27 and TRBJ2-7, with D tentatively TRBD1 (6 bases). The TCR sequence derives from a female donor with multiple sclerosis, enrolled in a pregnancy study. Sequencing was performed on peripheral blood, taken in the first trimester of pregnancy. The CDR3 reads CASSFDLRGYEQYF. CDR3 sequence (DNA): TGTGCCAGCAGTTTCGATCTCAGGGGATACGAGCAGTACTTC.